Listed below are T cell receptor beta chains from one sample, sequenced in a study of blood T cell repertoires in COVID-19. The table came from immunoSEQ multiplex PCR; TCRdb's copy has only in-frame clones and leaves some out. The top ten clones hold around 12% of a sample with about 190,000 clones, around 85% of them seen once. Specimen: peripheral blood. All receptors come from a woman aged 50 to 60 with acute or convalescent COVID-19. The CDR3 runs from the conserved cysteine through the conserved F or W. Fields, in order: J gene, V gene, CDR3 length, clone size, D gene, CDR3 DNA, CDR3 protein. The D gene is left open where the match is weak. Where a row states a size, it is once, few, many or the class of an expanded clone; other rows omit it.

TRBJ1-2 | TRBV25-1 | 14 | NA | NA | TGTGCCAGCAGTTCACAGGGCCGAGCGTATGGCTACACCTTC | CASSSQGRAYGYTF
TRBJ1-1 | TRBV28 | 14 | NA | NA | TGTGCCAGCAGAGGATGGAGAACTTACACTGAAGCTTTCTTT | CASRGWRTYTEAFF
TRBJ2-1 | TRBV19 | 16 | NA | NA | TGTGCCAGTAGTCCACTGACTATCCGGAGGAGCAATGAGCAGTTCTTC | CASSPLTIRRSNEQFF
TRBJ1-4 | TRBV27 | 14 | NA | NA | TGTGCCAGCAGTTTGGCCAGGATGTCTGAAAAACTGTTTTTT | CASSLARMSEKLFF
TRBJ1-1 | TRBV3-1/TRBV3-2 | 14 | NA | NA | TGTGCCAGCAGCCGAGGGCTCATGAACACTGAAGCTTTCTTT | CASSRGLMNTEAFF
TRBJ1-1 | TRBV18 | 16 | NA | NA | TGTGCCAGCTCACCAGCAACAGGCCGGAGGGGCACTGAAGCTTTCTTT | CASSPATGRRGTEAFF
TRBJ2-3 | TRBV14 | 14 | few | NA | TGTGCCAGCAGCCAAGGGTCGACACGGGATACGCAGTATTTT | CASSQGSTRDTQYF
TRBJ2-1 | TRBV27 | 17 | NA | TRBD1 | TGTGCCAGCAGCCTTGCAGGCTCCACAGGGGGATCTAATGAGCAGTTCTTC | CASSLAGSTGGSNEQFF
TRBJ2-3 | TRBV7-2 | 16 | once | TRBD2 | TGTGCCAGCAGCTTAGCGGTAGCGGGGGGTACAGATACGCAGTATTTT | CASSLAVAGGTDTQYF
TRBJ2-1 | TRBV30 | 11 | NA | NA | TGTGCCTGGAGTGTCGAGCCACTGCAGTTCTTC | CAWSVEPLQFF
TRBJ1-1 | TRBV14 | 15 | once | NA | TGTGCCAGCAGTCGACCGGGACACATGAACACTGAAGCTTTCTTT | CASSRPGHMNTEAFF
TRBJ1-5 | TRBV19 | 12 | NA | NA | TGTGCCAGTAGTCCAGTGGATCAGCCCCAGCATTTT | CASSPVDQPQHF
TRBJ2-1 | TRBV15 | 16 | NA | TRBD1 | TGTGCCACCAGCAGAGATTACAGGGGGCGAGACAATGAGCAGTTCTTC | CATSRDYRGRDNEQFF
TRBJ1-2 | TRBV6-1 | 15 | NA | NA | TGTGCCAGCAGTGAAGGTCCAGGGGCGAACTATGGCTACACCTTC | CASSEGPGANYGYTF
TRBJ1-2 | TRBV20-1 | 11 | NA | NA | TGCAGAGCACAGGGCCCTTATGGCTACACCTTC | CRAQGPYGYTF
TRBJ2-1 | TRBV5-1 | 15 | NA | TRBD2 | TGCGCCAGCAGCCCGACTAGCGGGGGGGCCTATGAGCAGTTCTTC | CASSPTSGGAYEQFF
TRBJ1-5 | TRBV5-1 | 16 | NA | NA | TGCGCCAGCAGAGCGCTTATTCGCGTCTGGAATCAGCCCCAGCATTTT | CASRALIRVWNQPQHF
TRBJ1-1 | TRBV19 | 13 | NA | NA | TGTGCCAGTAAGGGGGAGTTCAACACTGAAGCTTTCTTT | CASKGEFNTEAFF
TRBJ1-6 | TRBV19 | 15 | NA | TRBD1 | TGTGCCAGTAGCACGGGACAGGTTTTCGATTCACCCCTCCACTTT | CASSTGQVFDSPLHF
TRBJ1-1 | TRBV10-2 | 14 | NA | NA | TGCGCCAGCACCCTCGGCGGGGGGAACACTGAAGCTTTCTTT | CASTLGGGNTEAFF